This entry lists 29 T cell receptor beta chains sequenced from one sample in a study of cytomegalovirus exposure and HLA in healthy donors. PCR involved 60 Vbeta and 13 Jbeta primers. Sequencing was performed with immunoSEQ multiplex PCR; in TCRdb, only in-frame clones are kept and a portion is missing. The sample yields under 170,000 clones, approximately 79% seen once. Sequenced: PBMCs. Source of these receptors: a man over 45 in good health and CMV-seropositive.

This chain connects TRBV7-6 to TRBJ2-2; the D is unclear. Germline V lookup: CDR1 SGHVS, CDR2 FNYEAQ. Trimming took 5 bases from V and 5 from J, leaving 6 bases between them. This CDR3 region has 12 residues. CDR3 coding DNA: TGTGCCAGCAGCAGAGAAACCGGGGAGCTGTTTTTT. This gives the protein CASSRETGELFF.

This clone was picked up one time. The rearrangement uses TRBV11-1 and TRBJ2-5; D perhaps matches TRBD1 (5 bases). TRBJ2-7 explains the end of the DNA better; the J call may be wrong. The CDR3 totals 17 residues. Germline V gene sequence: CDR1 SGHAT, CDR2 FQDESV (reference sequence). The CDR3 nucleotides are TGTGCCAGCAGCCCCTCTCGGTGGGGCAGTTTCTCCTACGAGCAGTACTTC. Translating gives CASSPSRWGSFSYEQYF.

On this clone itself: The junction departs from the called germline gene at one end, perhaps through a read error. The rearrangement joins TRBV7-9 to TRBJ1-2; 7 bases match TRBD1. Germline-derived CDR1 and CDR2 are SEHNR and FQNEAQ (reference sequence). There are 16 residues in the CDR3. The chain's CDR3 is CSSSLGLTGENYGYTF. CDR3 DNA: TGTTCCAGCAGCTTAGGTCTAACAGGGGAAAACTATGGCTACACCTTC.

The V gene is TRBV5-1, the J gene TRBJ1-6; maybe TRBD1 (6 bases). This CDR3 has 16 residues. Trimming cost V 4 bases and J 8 bases, with 19 bases left between them. CDR1 SGHRS and CDR2 YFSETQ come from the germline V gene. The CDR3 loop is CASSRQGQPVDSPLHF. CDR3 DNA sequence: TGCGCCAGCAGCCGACAAGGACAGCCTGTAGATTCACCCCTCCACTTT.

This clone is a singleton in its sample. This chain connects TRBV5-1 to TRBJ2-3; D is unresolved. Trimming removed 4 bases at V and 1 base at J, with 13 bases between. There are 15 residues in the CDR3. Germline V lookup: CDR1 SGHRS, CDR2 YFSETQ. The CDR3 DNA reads as TGCGCCAGCAGCACGACCGGGTTTGGCACAGATACGCAGTATTTT. Translated: CASSTTGFGTDTQYF.

V gene TRBV7-9 combines with J gene TRBJ2-7; no firm D call. CDR3 size: 12 residues. The germline V gene encodes CDR1 SEHNR and CDR2 FQNEAQ (reference sequence). The V and J ends lost 5 bases and 6 bases respectively, with 11 bases between them. CDR3 nucleotide sequence: TGTGCCAGCAGCCTCGTCCGGAGCGAGCAGTACTTC. This encodes CASSLVRSEQYF.

The chain links TRBV5-1 to TRBJ2-7; 10 nucleotides match TRBD2. Trimming cost V 3 bases and J 4 bases; bases outside gene matches: 4. The CDR3 sequence is 14 residues long. The V gene's germline CDR1 is SGHRS and CDR2 YFSETQ. The CDR3 is CASSSTSGTYEQYF. As DNA, the CDR3 is TGCGCCAGCAGCTCAACTAGCGGGACTTACGAGCAGTACTTC.

The chain employs TRBV19 and TRBJ2-3; D is ambiguous. This CDR3 is built from 13 residues. V was cut by 1 base and J by 12 bases, with 14 bases left in between. The germline V gene has CDR1 LNHDA and CDR2 SQIVND (reference sequence). CDR3: CASSIVRLVGQYF. CDR3 DNA sequence: TGTGCCAGTAGTATAGTGAGGCTAGTTGGACAGTATTTT.

This chain uses TRBV6-5 with TRBJ2-1; 9 bases agree with TRBD2. Germline CDR1 is MNHEY and CDR2 is SVGAGI. The junction had 11 bases not matched to a gene; V was cut back by 11 bases and J by 9 bases. The CDR3 totals 13 residues. The CDR3 reads CAAGGGGLTEQFF. The DNA of the CDR3 is TGTGCCGCGGGAGGGGGCGGCCTTACTGAGCAGTTCTTC.

J is TRBJ2-7 and V is TRBV10-3; D uncertain. The germline V gene has CDR1 ENHRY and CDR2 SYGVKD. V was pared by 6 bases and J by 7 bases, with 19 bases between. This CDR3 has 14 amino acids. The CDR3 sequence is CAIRPSLAPGEQYF. In DNA form, the CDR3 reads TGTGCCATCAGGCCTAGTTTGGCTCCTGGGGAGCAGTACTTC.

The chain combines TRBV2 with TRBJ1-1, with 7 positions matching TRBD1. Germline values: CDR1 SNHLY, CDR2 FYNNEI. The CDR3 loop spans 14 amino acids. Trimming removed 6 bases from V and 0 bases from J; junction bases left unmatched: 4. The CDR3 is CASSEQGLNTEAFF. The CDR3 coding sequence is TGTGCCAGCAGCGAACAGGGGCTGAACACTGAAGCTTTCTTT.

This chain links TRBV7-6 with TRBJ1-5; 7 bases are a match to TRBD1. The CDR3 consists of 16 residues. Germline V gene sequence: CDR1 SGHVS, CDR2 FNYEAQ. J was trimmed by 5 bases and V by 1 base; bases with no gene match: 8. For the CDR3, the DNA is TGTGCCAGCAGCTTAGAAGGGGGCAGAAAGGATCAGCCCCAGCATTTT. It yields the protein CASSLEGGRKDQPQHF.

The chain links TRBV7-3 to TRBJ1-1; tentative D call: TRBD1 (5 bases). CDR3 size: 15 residues. V was trimmed by 4 bases and J by 1 base, leaving 13 bases between them. Germline CDR1 is SGHTA and CDR2 is FQGTGA. This CDR3 reads CASSSKGLGNTEAFF. The CDR3 DNA sequence: TGTGCCAGCAGCTCCAAGGGGCTGGGGAACACTGAAGCTTTCTTT.

This sequence joins TRBV19 and TRBJ2-5; TRBD2 agrees at 10 bases. V lost 2 bases and J lost 4; bases outside the gene matches: 10. This CDR3 region has 17 residues. The germline gives CDR1 LNHDA, CDR2 SQIVND (reference sequence). This CDR3 is CASSIRGLAGDLETQYF. The CDR3 DNA follows: TGTGCCAGTAGTATAAGGGGGCTAGCGGGAGATCTAGAGACCCAGTACTTC. The complete variable domain, with remaining parts taken from reference TRBV19 and TRBJ2-5, reads DGGITQSPKYLFRKEGQNVTLSCEQNLNHDAMYWYRQDPGQGLRLIYYSQIVNDFQKGDIAEGYSVSREKKESFPLTVTSAQKNPTAFYLCASSIRGLAGDLETQYFGPGTRLLVL.

Remarks on this clone: The junction departs from germline at one end; a sequencing error may be responsible. The chain couples TRBV7-9 to TRBJ1-5, with D perhaps TRBD1 (5 bases). The CDR3 length is 15 residues. Germline CDR1 is SEHNR and CDR2 is FQNEAQ (reference sequence). The CDR3 region is CSSSSRGGSNQPQHF. The CDR3 DNA reads TGTTCCAGCAGTTCGCGGGGGGGGAGCAATCAGCCCCAGCATTTT.

As regards this clone: At one end, the junction sequence differs from germline, possibly due to a read error. This chain links TRBV6-6 with TRBJ2-1; TRBD2 is a possible D gene (5 bases). The germline CDR1 and CDR2 sequences are MNHNY and SVGAGI (reference sequence). The CDR3 is made up of 14 amino acids. The CDR3 DNA reads TGTGCCAGAAGTTCGGGGAGCTCCTACAATGAGCAGTTCTTC. Its translation: CARSSGSSYNEQFF.

V gene TRBV6-4 combines with J gene TRBJ1-1, with 7 bases that match TRBD1. The CDR3 contains 14 residues. V was pared by 6 bases and J by 1 base, with 5 bases of the junction left unmatched. Per the germline V gene, CDR1 is MRHNA and CDR2 is SNTAGT. The CDR3: CASSHGTENTEAFF. The DNA of the CDR3 is TGTGCCAGCAGCCACGGGACAGAGAACACTGAAGCTTTCTTT.

The chain has TRBV11-1 and TRBJ2-7; 8 nucleotides line up with TRBD1. Looked up from germline, CDR1 is SGHAT and CDR2 is FQDESV (reference sequence). The CDR3 totals 19 residues. V was clipped by 5 bases and J by 7 bases; unmatched bases: 25. In DNA form, the CDR3 reads TGTGCCAGCAGCCAAGGAGTGGGGAAACGGACAGGGAGCTTAGAAGAGCAGTACTTC. It specifies CASSQGVGKRTGSLEEQYF.

The rearrangement uses TRBV5-4 and TRBJ2-3; D call uncertain. The CDR3 spans 14 residues. Germline CDR1 SGHNT, CDR2 YYREEE (reference sequence). Trimming removed 5 bases from V and 1 base from J, with 11 bases in between. In DNA, the CDR3 is TGTGCCAGCAGGTATTTGGCGGGCACAGATACGCAGTATTTT. It is translated as CASRYLAGTDTQYF.

The chain carries TRBV12-1 and TRBJ2-1; TRBD2 was called by the table and not checked on the DNA. TRBV12-1 is a documented pseudogene. CDR3 length: 11 amino acids. Here the CDR3 DNA reads TGTGCCAGCAGCTTGACTAATGAGCAGTTCTTC. Encoded protein: CASSLTNEQFF.

In its sample, this clone was seen a few times. A far larger clone is only one base removed, so a read error is likely. The J gene is TRBJ1-5, the V gene TRBV5-3; D is possibly TRBD1 (5 bases). TRBV5-3 is treated as an ORF (open reading frame) with a function not yet certain. The CDR3 is made up of 12 amino acids. V gave up 8 bases and J gave up 6 bases, with 12 bases separating them. DNA of the CDR3: TGTGCCAGCACCGGGGGAAGTCAGCCCCAGCATTTT. This gives the protein CASTGGSQPQHF.

This clone was counted once. The chain combines TRBV19 with TRBJ2-1, with 10 positions matching TRBD2. Per the germline V gene, CDR1 is LNHDA and CDR2 is SQIVND (reference sequence). Trimming at V came to 6 bases and at J to 3 bases, leaving 2 bases not matched to a gene. The CDR3 is made up of 14 amino acids. CDR3 nucleotides: TGTGCCAGTAGGGCTAGCGGGAGCTACAATGAGCAGTTCTTC. It specifies CASRASGSYNEQFF.

This clone was detected a few times. DNA for the CDR3: TGTGCCAGCAGACCCCAGGGGGAGACCCAGTACTTC. This gives the protein CASRPQGETQYF. V is TRBV2 and J is TRBJ2-5; the D gene is possibly TRBD1 (6 bases). This CDR3 spans 12 amino acids. V lost 6 bases and J 5 bases, leaving 10 bases between the germline ends. Germline loops: CDR1 SNHLY, CDR2 FYNNEI.

The rearrangement uses TRBV4-2 and TRBJ2-5; TRBD2 matches at 8 bases. The germline CDR1 and CDR2 sequences are LGHNA and YNFKEQ. The CDR3 is 16 amino acids. The trim removed 4 bases at V and 5 bases at J, leaving 12 bases unmatched. Written as DNA, the CDR3 is TGTGCCAGCAGCCCTTTCTCAGGAGCGGGAGACGAGACCCAGTACTTC. Translation: CASSPFSGAGDETQYF.

This clone turned up a few times. This chain joins TRBV5-1 and TRBJ2-2; 12 bases line up with TRBD2. This CDR3 is built from 16 residues. With 0 bases clipped from V and 5 bases from J, the junction kept 2 bases outside the gene matches. The V gene's germline CDR1 is SGHRS and CDR2 YFSETQ. The CDR3 DNA reads TGCGCCAGCAGCTTGGGACTAGCGGGAGCGACCGGGGAGCTGTTTTTT. Its protein is CASSLGLAGATGELFF.

The V call is TRBV28, the J call TRBJ2-7, with 8 bases identical to TRBD2. The V segment lost 7 bases and the J segment 3 bases; nucleotides outside the gene matches: 8. CDR1 and CDR2 from the germline V gene are MDHEN and SYDVKM. The CDR3 is 14 amino acids. As DNA, the CDR3 is TGTGCCAGCACCCCGGGGGGGGGAGGCTACGAGCAGTACTTC. Amino acids: CASTPGGGGYEQYF.

The chain carries TRBV2 and TRBJ1-5; D perhaps matches TRBD1 (5 bases). This CDR3 has 13 amino acids. Trimming removed 4 bases from V and 5 bases from J, with 9 bases in between. Germline CDR1 reads SNHLY; CDR2 reads FYNNEI. The CDR3 protein is CASSVGGYQPQHF. DNA for the CDR3: TGTGCCAGCAGTGTTGGGGGGTATCAGCCCCAGCATTTT.

The rearrangement links TRBV21-1 to TRBJ2-7; the D call in the table, TRBD2, was not verified against the DNA. TRBV21-1 is tagged as a pseudogene. The length of the CDR3 is 15 residues. CDR3 region: CASSISGTNSYEQYF. The CDR3 DNA reads as TGTGCCAGCAGCATTTCCGGGACTAACTCCTACGAGCAGTACTTC.

The J gene is TRBJ2-1, the V gene TRBV30; 7 nucleotides agree with TRBD2. V trimming: 0 bases; J trimming: 4 bases; junction bases outside the gene matches: 6. This CDR3 spans 15 amino acids. CDR1 is GTSNPN, CDR2 SVGIG, per germline (reference sequence). The CDR3 reads CAWSVLAREYNEQFF. For the CDR3, the DNA is TGTGCCTGGAGTGTACTAGCGCGGGAGTACAATGAGCAGTTCTTC.